Presented here are 23 T cell receptor beta chains from one specimen sequenced in a study of shared clonotypes between healthy human individuals. Sequencing was performed with immunoSEQ multiplex PCR; in TCRdb, only in-frame clones are kept and a portion is missing. The sample lists millions of clones; around 94% were seen once. The sequenced material came from naive CD4+ T cells sorted from blood. Subset in this sample: CD45RA+ positively selected. The receptors originated from a man in his late teens or twenties in good health.

The chain is built from TRBV5-1 and TRBJ2-6, with unresolved D. Trimming left V 1 base short and J 3 bases short, with 14 bases between. Per germline, CDR1 SGHRS and CDR2 YFSETQ. The CDR3 sequence is 17 residues long. The CDR3 here is CASSLWPGRGGANVLTF. The CDR3 region has the DNA TGCGCCAGCAGCTTGTGGCCTGGCCGCGGTGGGGCCAACGTCCTGACTTTC.

The chain carries TRBV19 and TRBJ1-5, with TRBD1 matching 7 bases. Per germline, CDR1 LNHDA and CDR2 SQIVND (reference sequence). The CDR3 length is 17 residues. V was clipped by 0 bases and J by 2 bases; unmatched bases: 7. In DNA, the CDR3 is TGTGCCAGTAGTATAGATCTACACAGGGGAGGCAATCAGCCCCAGCATTTT. It codes for CASSIDLHRGGNQPQHF.

This clone occurred once. V and J are TRBV19 and TRBJ2-3, with D possibly being TRBD1 or TRBD2 (5 bases each). The CDR3 loop spans 15 amino acids. The germline V and J ends were trimmed by 5 bases and 0 bases, with 12 bases remaining between them. Germline CDR1 LNHDA, CDR2 SQIVND (reference sequence). The CDR3 sequence: CASSWRTFSTDTQYF. The CDR3 DNA reads as TGTGCCAGTAGTTGGAGGACATTCAGCACAGATACGCAGTATTTT. The full variable domain, rest sourced from reference TRBV19 and TRBJ2-3, is DGGITQSPKYLFRKEGQNVTLSCEQNLNHDAMYWYRQDPGQGLRLIYYSQIVNDFQKGDIAEGYSVSREKKESFPLTVTSAQKNPTAFYLCASSWRTFSTDTQYFGPGTRLTVL.

Concerning this clone: This same CDR3 is encoded by further DNA sequences in the sample. The J gene is TRBJ2-7, the V gene TRBV10-3; TRBD2 agrees at 7 bases. J gave up 1 base and V 4 bases, and 1 base lay outside the gene matches. CDR3 length equals 13 residues. Per the germline V gene, CDR1 is ENHRY and CDR2 is SYGVKD. CDR3 amino acids: CAISGGGSYEQYF. The DNA of the CDR3 is TGTGCCATCAGTGGCGGGGGATCCTACGAGCAGTACTTC.

The DNA of the CDR3 is TGTGCCAGCAGTTACTCTGGCAGCATAAAAGCCTATGGCTACACCTTC. Amino acids: CASSYSGSIKAYGYTF. This chain connects TRBV6-5 to TRBJ1-2; no clear D gene. Trimming pared 0 bases from V and 4 bases from J, leaving 15 bases between. The CDR3 totals 16 residues. Germline V lookup: CDR1 MNHEY, CDR2 SVGAGI.

The CDR3 is CASSLGGEGPYGYTF. CDR3 nucleotides: TGCGCCAGCAGCTTGGGAGGGGAGGGCCCCTATGGCTACACCTTC. V gene TRBV5-1 combines with J gene TRBJ1-2, with D possibly matching TRBD1 (5 bases). CDR1 and CDR2 from the germline V gene are SGHRS and YFSETQ. The CDR3 covers 15 residues. With 0 bases removed from V and 4 bases from J, the gap between germline ends came to 13 bases.

The chain employs TRBV6-1 and TRBJ2-1, with TRBD2 matching over 10 bases. V was clipped by 2 bases and J by 7 bases; unmatched bases: 11. CDR1 is MNHNS and CDR2 is SASEGT in the germline V gene. The CDR3 consists of 17 residues. Written as DNA, the CDR3 is TGTGCCAGCAGTGAATCTGAATGGACTAGCGGACGGAATGAGCAGTTCTTC. Translating it yields CASSESEWTSGRNEQFF.

The chain has TRBV6-5 and TRBJ2-7; D is tentatively TRBD1 or TRBD2 (5 bases each). Between the trimmed V and J ends, which lost 10 bases and 4 bases, there was a span of 11 bases. In germline, CDR1 is MNHEY, CDR2 SVGAGI. The CDR3 covers 11 residues. In DNA, the CDR3 is TGTGCCACCGGTGGGGGATACGAGCAGTACTTC. This encodes CATGGGYEQYF.

A single count supports this clone. The rearrangement joins TRBV11-3 to TRBJ2-7, with 7 bases lining up with TRBD2. V lost 3 bases to trimming and J lost 0 bases; unmatched junction nucleotides: 5. This CDR3 spans 15 amino acids. CDR1 is SGHNT, CDR2 YENEEA, per germline. The CDR3 loop is CASSLGRVASYEQYF. CDR3 nucleotides: TGTGCCAGCAGCTTGGGGAGGGTCGCCTCCTACGAGCAGTACTTC.

In regard to this clone: Other DNA sequences in the sample encode the same CDR3. This sequence joins TRBV10-3 and TRBJ2-3, with 11 bases lining up with TRBD2. J gave up 3 bases and V 9 bases, and 2 bases lay outside the gene matches. CDR1 and CDR2 from the germline V gene are ENHRY and SYGVKD. The CDR3 extends over 13 amino acids. CDR3 nucleotides: TGTGCCATTAGCGGGGGGGCGACAGATACGCAGTATTTT. Its protein product is CAISGGATDTQYF.

The chain couples TRBV7-2 to TRBJ2-3, with D perhaps matching TRBD1 (6 bases). Germline V lookup: CDR1 SGHTA, CDR2 FQGNSA. The germline V and J ends were trimmed by 5 bases and 7 bases, with 19 bases remaining between them. The CDR3 loop spans 15 amino acids. The CDR3 nucleotides read TGTGCCAGCAGCCTCTCCAGGACAGAGGGGAATACGCAGTATTTT. It is translated as CASSLSRTEGNTQYF. The entire variable domain, with the rest obtained from reference TRBV7-2 and TRBJ2-3, is as follows: GAGVSQSPSNKVTEKGKDVELRCDPISGHTALYWYRQSLGQGLEFLIYFQGNSAPDKSGLPSDRFSAERTGGSVSTLTIQRTQQEDSAVYLCASSLSRTEGNTQYFGPGTRLTVL.

The rearrangement uses TRBV6-4 and TRBJ1-2, with D unclear. Germline loops: CDR1 MRHNA, CDR2 SNTAGT. The CDR3 is 14 residues long. V dropped 2 bases and J dropped 2 bases, with 9 bases sitting between them. CDR3 nucleotide sequence: TGTGCCAGCAGTGACGAGGGATCAAACTATGGCTACACCTTC. It translates to CASSDEGSNYGYTF.

V is TRBV5-6 and J is TRBJ2-5, with 7 bases that match TRBD1. The germline CDR1 and CDR2 sequences are SGHDT and YYEEEE. After removal of 0 bases from V and 2 bases from J, the junction contained 13 bases not matched to a gene. This CDR3 has 18 residues. The DNA of the CDR3 is TGTGCCAGCAGCTTGGACGGTCGACAGGGCAGGGAGCAAGAGACCCAGTACTTC. It codes for CASSLDGRQGREQETQYF.

The chain has TRBV7-2 and TRBJ1-2; no reliable D call. CDR3 length equals 14 residues. Trimming pared 2 bases from V and 4 bases from J, leaving 11 bases between. Germline CDR1 reads SGHTA; CDR2 reads FQGNSA. For the CDR3, the DNA is TGTGCCAGCAGCTTAAATTCCTACAGCTATGGCTACACCTTC. Translated, it gives CASSLNSYSYGYTF. The whole variable domain, remainder taken from reference TRBV7-2 and TRBJ1-2, is GAGVSQSPSNKVTEKGKDVELRCDPISGHTALYWYRQSLGQGLEFLIYFQGNSAPDKSGLPSDRFSAERTGGSVSTLTIQRTQQEDSAVYLCASSLNSYSYGYTFGSGTRLTVV.

The chain recombines TRBV13 with TRBJ2-7; no clear D. The CDR3 runs 14 residues. Looked up from germline, CDR1 is PRHDT and CDR2 is FYEKMQ (reference sequence). V lost 5 bases, J lost 3 bases, and 14 bases lay in between. Here the CDR3 reads CASSGRTAGYEQYF. CDR3 nucleotides: TGTGCCAGCAGCGGACGGACCGCCGGCTACGAGCAGTACTTC.

The chain has TRBV5-1 and TRBJ1-6; 7 nucleotides line up with TRBD1. This CDR3 has 15 residues. Germline loops: CDR1 SGHRS, CDR2 YFSETQ. V trimming: 0 bases; J trimming: 7 bases; junction bases outside the gene matches: 4. Here the CDR3 reads CASSLEQGGNSPLHF. Written as DNA, the CDR3 is TGCGCCAGCAGCTTGGAGCAGGGGGGAAATTCACCCCTCCACTTT. Full variable domain (rest looked up from reference TRBV5-1 and TRBJ1-6): KAGVTQTPRYLIKTRGQQVTLSCSPISGHRSVSWYQQTPGQGLQFLFEYFSETQRNKGNFPGRFSGRQFSNSRSEMNVSTLELGDSALYLCASSLEQGGNSPLHFGNGTRLTVT.

CDR3 bases: TGTGCCAGTAGTATAATCGGCGGGGGGGCCTACGAGCAGTACTTC. It yields the protein CASSIIGGGAYEQYF. The chain has TRBV19 and TRBJ2-7, with 9 positions matching TRBD2. J was trimmed by 2 bases and V by 2 bases; bases with no gene match: 4. Germline V gene lookup returns CDR1 LNHDA and CDR2 SQIVND (reference sequence). The CDR3 sequence is 15 residues long.

About this clone itself: Other DNA sequences of this sample code for an identical CDR3. J is TRBJ1-1 and V is TRBV19, with 9 positions matching TRBD1. Germline V lookup: CDR1 LNHDA, CDR2 SQIVND (reference sequence). V lost 4 bases and J lost 2; bases outside the gene matches: 2. This CDR3 comprises 14 residues. CDR3 region: CASSRDRDNTEAFF. DNA of the CDR3: TGTGCCAGTAGTAGGGACAGGGACAACACTGAAGCTTTCTTT.

The chain employs TRBV5-4 and TRBJ2-6, with no clear D. Germline V gives CDR1 SGHNT, CDR2 YYREEE (reference sequence). V was cut by 4 bases and J by 0 bases, with 8 bases left in between. There are 15 residues in the CDR3. The CDR3 region has the DNA TGTGCCAGCAGCCTGCCAGCCTCTGGGGCCAACGTCCTGACTTTC. This translates into CASSLPASGANVLTF.

This clone was found once. The V and J genes are TRBV6-1 and TRBJ1-1; a weak D match, TRBD1 (6 bases). V lost 6 bases and J 11 bases, leaving 13 bases between the germline ends. There are 11 residues in the CDR3. The germline gives CDR1 MNHNS, CDR2 SASEGT. CDR3 nucleotides: TGTGCCAGCAGCGCCGGGGGGGCGGCTTTCTTT. Protein product: CASSAGGAAFF.

The chain is built from TRBV11-1 and TRBJ2-1; 16 bases map to TRBD2. The V segment lost 5 bases and the J segment 7 bases; nucleotides outside the gene matches: 2. The CDR3 loop spans 15 amino acids. CDR1 is SGHAT and CDR2 is FQDESV in the germline V gene (reference sequence). CDR3 nucleotides: TGTGCCAGCAGCCCGGGACTAGCGGGGGGGAATGAGCAGTTCTTC. It is translated as CASSPGLAGGNEQFF.

This clone was detected only once. Different DNA sequences within this sample yield the same CDR3. V gene TRBV11-2 combines with J gene TRBJ2-5; the D gene is possibly TRBD2 (6 bases). The V gene's germline CDR1 is SGHAT and CDR2 FQNNGV. The germline V and J ends were trimmed by 6 bases and 2 bases, with 10 bases remaining between them. This CDR3 contains 13 residues. CDR3 sequence (DNA): TGTGCCAGCAGTTTGGGACTGCAAGAGACCCAGTACTTC. Its translation: CASSLGLQETQYF.

Remarks on this clone: This sample includes further DNA sequences coding for the same CDR3. The chain is built from TRBV6-5 and TRBJ2-7; perhaps TRBD1 as D (6 bases). The CDR3 extends over 13 amino acids. The ends were cut back, 6 bases at V and 0 bases at J, with 9 bases in the middle. Looked up from germline, CDR1 is MNHEY and CDR2 is SVGAGI. The CDR3 region is CASRRDNSYEQYF. The CDR3 DNA sequence: TGTGCCAGCAGAAGGGACAACTCCTACGAGCAGTACTTC.